The 8 T cell receptor beta chains below were found in one sample sequenced in a study of cytomegalovirus exposure and HLA in healthy donors. Both 60 Vbeta primers and 13 Jbeta primers went into the PCR. Profiling relied on immunoSEQ multiplex PCR, and the TCRdb table lists in-frame clones only, not all of them. The sample has about 200,000 clones. Source material: PBMCs. These TCRs come from a boy aged 10-17 years in good health and CMV-seronegative.

The genes are TRBV4-2 and TRBJ2-5; no clear D gene. The length of the CDR3 is 14 residues. Trimming took off 0 bases at V and 0 bases at J, with 5 bases between the two ends. The germline V gene encodes CDR1 LGHNA and CDR2 YNFKEQ. In nucleotides, the CDR3 is TGTGCCAGCAGCCAAGATAGATACCAAGAGACCCAGTACTTC. Its translation: CASSQDRYQETQYF.

The chain couples TRBV29-1 to TRBJ1-2; 8 nucleotides match TRBD1. Germline V gives CDR1 SQVTM, CDR2 ANQGSEA. With 6 bases clipped from V and 1 base from J, the junction kept 7 bases outside the gene matches. The CDR3 runs to 14 residues. In nucleotides, the CDR3 is TGCAGCGTATCCGGGACAGGACTTAACTATGGCTACACCTTC. Translation: CSVSGTGLNYGYTF.

The chain links TRBV27 to TRBJ2-1; TRBD1 is a possible D gene (5 bases). V shed 5 bases and J shed 4 bases, with 18 bases lying between them. Germline CDR1 reads MNHEY; CDR2 reads SMNVEV (reference sequence). The CDR3 is 16 residues long. CDR3 residues: CASSTSDRKGYNEQFF. CDR3 DNA sequence: TGTGCCAGCAGTACCTCGGATAGGAAGGGGTACAATGAGCAGTTCTTC.

This chain connects TRBV7-9 to TRBJ2-2; D is undetermined. The CDR3 contains 14 residues. The germline V gene has CDR1 SEHNR and CDR2 FQNEAQ (reference sequence). Between the trimmed V and J ends, which lost 6 bases and 0 bases, there was a span of 8 bases. The CDR3 DNA reads TGTGCCAGCAGAGTGGGCCCGAACACCGGGGAGCTGTTTTTT. Residues: CASRVGPNTGELFF. The full variable domain, its missing parts supplied by reference TRBV7-9 and TRBJ2-2, is DTGVSQNPRHKITKRGQNVTFRCDPISEHNRLYWYRQTLGQGPEFLTYFQNEAQLEKSRLLSDRFSAERPKGSFSTLEIQRTEQGDSAMYLCASRVGPNTGELFFGEGSRLTVL.

The chain uses TRBV10-3 and TRBJ1-6; D unresolved. Between the trimmed V and J ends, which lost 4 bases and 0 bases, there was a span of 10 bases. The CDR3 runs to 16 residues. Per germline, CDR1 ENHRY and CDR2 SYGVKD. CDR3 region: CAISGEPGSYNSPLHF. The CDR3 DNA reads as TGTGCCATCAGTGGAGAGCCCGGCTCCTATAATTCACCCCTCCACTTT.

The chain employs TRBV7-9 and TRBJ1-2; the D gene is possibly TRBD1 (5 bases). V lost 8 bases, J lost 0 bases, and 16 bases lay in between. The germline gives CDR1 SEHNR, CDR2 FQNEAQ (reference sequence). The CDR3 consists of 15 residues. In DNA, the CDR3 is TGTGCCAGCGGCAAGTGGGGGGAAGCTAACTATGGCTACACCTTC. Amino acids: CASGKWGEANYGYTF.

The V call is TRBV4-1, the J call TRBJ1-6; D gene unclear. Germline V CDR1 and CDR2: MGHRA, YSYEKL. This CDR3 is 15 amino acids long. The V end lost 3 bases, the J end lost 1 base, and 7 bases lay between the germline ends. The CDR3 spells CASSQAESYNSPLHF. CDR3 DNA sequence: TGCGCCAGCAGCCAGGCGGAGTCCTATAATTCACCCCTCCACTTT.

The chain links TRBV5-3 to TRBJ1-6; no clear D. TRBV5-3 is an ORF; its function is uncertain. Trimming took off 7 bases at V and 13 bases at J, with 15 bases between the two ends. The CDR3 totals 12 residues. The CDR3: CARPDGARPLHF. The DNA of the CDR3 is TGTGCCAGACCAGATGGAGCAAGGCCCCTCCACTTT.